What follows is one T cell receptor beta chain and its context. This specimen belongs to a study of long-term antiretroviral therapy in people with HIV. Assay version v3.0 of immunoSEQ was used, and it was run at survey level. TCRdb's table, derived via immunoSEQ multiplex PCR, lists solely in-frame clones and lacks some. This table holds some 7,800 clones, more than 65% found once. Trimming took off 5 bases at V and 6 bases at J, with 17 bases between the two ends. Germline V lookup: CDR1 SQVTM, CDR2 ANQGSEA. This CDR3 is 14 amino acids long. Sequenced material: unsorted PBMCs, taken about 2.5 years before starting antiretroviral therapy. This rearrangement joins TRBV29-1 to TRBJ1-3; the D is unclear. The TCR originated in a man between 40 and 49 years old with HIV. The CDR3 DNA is TGCAGCGTTACCCAGCCGTCGGAAGAAAACACCATATATTTT. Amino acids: CSVTQPSEENTIYF.